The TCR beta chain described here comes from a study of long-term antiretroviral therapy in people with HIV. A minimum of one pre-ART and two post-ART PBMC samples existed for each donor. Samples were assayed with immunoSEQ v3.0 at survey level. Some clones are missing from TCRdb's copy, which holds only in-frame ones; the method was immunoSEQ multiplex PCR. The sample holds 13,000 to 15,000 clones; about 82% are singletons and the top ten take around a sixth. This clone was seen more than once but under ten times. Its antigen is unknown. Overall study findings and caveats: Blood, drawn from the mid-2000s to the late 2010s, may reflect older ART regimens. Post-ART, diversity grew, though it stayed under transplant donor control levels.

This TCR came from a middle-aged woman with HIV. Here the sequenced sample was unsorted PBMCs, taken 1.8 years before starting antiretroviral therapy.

The chain's CDR3 is CASSIGHPNTEAFF. The CDR3 DNA sequence: TGTGCCAGTAGTATAGGACATCCGAACACTGAAGCTTTCTTT. V gene TRBV19 combines with J gene TRBJ1-1; unclear D gene. This CDR3 contains 14 residues. Looked up from germline, CDR1 is LNHDA and CDR2 is SQIVND (reference sequence). V dropped 1 base and J dropped 1 base, with 7 bases sitting between them.